These 2 T cell receptor beta chains were all obtained from the same sample, sequenced in a study of T-cell reconstitution after alpha-beta-depleted transplantation in children. Preparation of the TCRbeta library was carried out with unique molecular identifiers. A single record per CDR3 protein comes from TCRdb applying MiXCR to the PCR reads. The profile shows 150,000 to 250,000 distinct CDR3 sequences, roughly 6.5% of them singletons. Here the sequenced sample was PBMCs, taken before TCRalphabeta/CD19-depleted stem cell transplant. These receptors originate from a girl less than two years old with combined immunodeficiency, due to receive a stem cell transplant.

At least ten counts were recorded for this clonotype. This sequence joins TRBV4-1 and TRBJ2-5; the D gene could be TRBD1 or TRBD2 (6 bases each). Germline V gives CDR1 MGHRA, CDR2 YSYEKL. Trimming took off 7 bases at V and 5 bases at J, with 32 bases between the two ends. The CDR3 length is 19 residues. CDR3 DNA sequence: TGCGCCAGCACTCCTCAGGGGTTTACGAGGGAGGTATTTGGGGAGACCCAGTACTTC. As protein: CASTPQGFTREVFGETQYF.

In this sample, this clonotype turned up many times. This chain links TRBV21-1 with TRBJ2-5; the table gives TRBD1 as D, unverified against the DNA. TRBV21-1 is marked as a pseudogene. The CDR3 has 17 amino acids. Written as DNA, the CDR3 is TGTGCCAGCAGCAAAGGCCGACAGGGGAAAATCCAAGAGACCCAGTACTTC. It specifies CASSKGRQGKIQETQYF.